A selection of T cell receptor beta chains follows, all from one sample in a study of beta chain features in type 1 diabetes. Produced via immunoSEQ multiplex PCR; TCRdb's table is partial and in-frame only. This table has over 600,000 clones, around 11% appearing once. The sample comprised naive CD4+ T cells from blood. These receptors all come from a man aged 30-40 years with type 1 diabetes. The CDR3 runs from the conserved cysteine through the conserved F or W. Each record gives: clone size, V gene, D gene, J gene, CDR3 protein, CDR3 DNA. The D gene is left open where the match is weak. Not all rows give a size; the values are once, few, many and, for expanded clones, a class.

>NA|TRBV2|NA|TRBJ2-3
CASSTLAAGRYF
TGTGCCAGCAGTACCTTAGCCGCGGGGCGGTATTTT
>few|TRBV7-6|TRBD1|TRBJ2-7
CASSVYRGAPYEQYF
TGTGCCAGCAGCGTCTACAGGGGTGCTCCCTACGAGCAGTACTTC
>once|TRBV7-9|NA|TRBJ1-4
CASSSIQGRKLFF
TGTGCCAGCAGCTCCATCCAGGGGCGAAAACTGTTTTTT
>few|TRBV14|NA|TRBJ2-7
CASSQVRGYEQYF
TGTGCCAGCAGCCAAGTTCGGGGCTACGAGCAGTACTTC
>few|TRBV4-3|NA|TRBJ1-5
CASSQDNSKSRDEISNQPQHF
TGCGCCAGCAGCCAAGATAATTCGAAGAGCAGGGACGAGATTAGCAATCAGCCCCAGCATTTT
>NA|TRBV2|NA|TRBJ2-3
CASSVSGFTDTQYF
TGTGCCAGCAGTGTTTCAGGCTTCACAGATACGCAGTATTTT
>NA|TRBV28|TRBD1|TRBJ1-2
CASSSGQGGPLYGYTF
TGTGCCAGCAGTTCAGGACAGGGAGGCCCCCTCTATGGCTACACCTTC
>NA|TRBV9|NA|TRBJ2-2
CASSLGRLGDSRTGELFF
TGTGCCAGCAGCCTAGGGCGTCTCGGGGACTCCAGGACCGGGGAGCTGTTTTTT
>few|TRBV5-4|NA|TRBJ1-3
CASSLGQVTGNTIYF
TGTGCCAGCAGCTTGGGACAGGTCACTGGAAACACCATATATTTT
>few|TRBV6-5|NA|TRBJ1-5
CASSYTQGGGQPQHF
TGTGCCAGCAGTTACACTCAGGGAGGTGGTCAGCCCCAGCATTTT
>NA|TRBV19|NA|TRBJ1-6
CASSIRGDNSPLHF
TGTGCCAGTAGTATACGAGGGGATAATTCACCCCTCCACTTT
>few|TRBV5-1|NA|TRBJ2-7
CASSLDRYEQYF
TGCGCCAGCAGCTTGGACCGCTACGAGCAGTACTTC
>NA|TRBV11-2|NA|TRBJ2-7
CASSSHLRRDEQYF
TGTGCCAGCAGCTCCCACCTCCGGCGCGACGAGCAGTACTTC
>NA|TRBV5-1|NA|TRBJ1-1
CASSLRGPNTEAFF
TGCGCCAGCAGCCTCAGGGGCCCGAACACTGAAGCTTTCTTT
>few|TRBV29-1|TRBD1|TRBJ1-2
CSAGTGGSYGYTF
TGCAGCGCCGGGACAGGGGGCAGCTATGGCTACACCTTC
>few|TRBV9|TRBD1|TRBJ1-6
CASSDRQGGNSPLHF
TGTGCCAGCAGCGATAGACAGGGAGGGAATTCACCCCTCCACTTT
>few|TRBV15|NA|TRBJ1-1
CATSRPNFQGNTEAFF
TGTGCCACCAGCAGACCCAACTTCCAGGGGAACACTGAAGCTTTCTTT
>few|TRBV5-1|NA|TRBJ2-2
CASSLVAPGPGELFF
TGCGCCAGCAGCTTGGTAGCTCCTGGGCCCGGGGAGCTGTTTTTT
>NA|TRBV10-3|NA|TRBJ2-3
CAISESRDTQYF
TGTGCCATCAGTGAGTCGCGGGATACGCAGTATTTT
>NA|TRBV28|NA|TRBJ2-6
CASSLVPGANVLTF
TGTGCCAGCAGTTTGGTACCTGGGGCCAACGTCCTGACTTTC
>NA|TRBV20-1|NA|TRBJ1-2
CSALRRPGYTF
TGCAGTGCTTTGAGGAGGCCTGGCTACACCTTC
>few|TRBV5-4|NA|TRBJ2-5
CASSPRLADQETQYF
TGTGCCAGCAGCCCCCGGCTAGCAGACCAAGAGACCCAGTACTTC
>NA|TRBV6-6|TRBD2|TRBJ2-3
CASSGRGADTQYF
TGTGCCAGCAGTGGGAGGGGAGCAGATACGCAGTATTTT
>few|TRBV10-3|TRBD1|TRBJ1-1
CAISGWDRGTEAFF
TGTGCCATCAGTGGCTGGGACAGGGGAACTGAAGCTTTCTTT
>NA|TRBV9|NA|TRBJ1-2
CASSAMSTAYYGYTF
TGTGCCAGCAGCGCGATGTCTACAGCGTACTATGGCTACACCTTC
>few|TRBV2|NA|TRBJ1-4
CASMGTAYNEKLFF
TGTGCCAGCATGGGGACGGCATATAATGAAAAACTGTTTTTT
>NA|TRBV7-7|NA|TRBJ1-1
CASSSDSNTEAFF
TGTGCTAGCAGCTCGGATTCGAACACTGAAGCTTTCTTT
>once|TRBV25-1|NA|TRBJ2-7
CASSGDGSYEQYF
TGTGCCAGCAGTGGGGACGGCTCCTACGAGCAGTACTTC